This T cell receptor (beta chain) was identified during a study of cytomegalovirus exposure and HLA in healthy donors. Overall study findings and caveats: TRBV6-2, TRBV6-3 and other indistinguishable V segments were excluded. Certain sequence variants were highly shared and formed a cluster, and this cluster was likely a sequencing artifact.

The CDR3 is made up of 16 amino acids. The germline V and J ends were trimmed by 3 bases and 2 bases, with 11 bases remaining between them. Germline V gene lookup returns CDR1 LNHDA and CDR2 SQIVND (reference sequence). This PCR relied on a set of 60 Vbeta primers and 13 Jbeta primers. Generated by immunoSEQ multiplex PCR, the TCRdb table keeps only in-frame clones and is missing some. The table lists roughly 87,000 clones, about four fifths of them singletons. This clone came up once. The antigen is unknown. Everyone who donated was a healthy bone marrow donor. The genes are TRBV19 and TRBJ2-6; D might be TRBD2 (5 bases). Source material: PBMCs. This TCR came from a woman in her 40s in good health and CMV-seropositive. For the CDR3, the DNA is TGTGCCAGTAGTATTACCCTCGGGGCTGGGGCCAACGTCCTGACTTTC. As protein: CASSITLGAGANVLTF.